These T cell receptor beta chains were read from a single sample in a study of glioma-infiltrating T cells after dendritic cell vaccination. Measured with immunoSEQ multiplex PCR; TCRdb has only the in-frame clones, and not every one. The sample lists tens of thousands of clones; about 80% were seen once. Sequenced here: blood, sampled before dendritic cell vaccination. The source is a human donor with glioblastoma. Each CDR3 is given with its conserved first and last residue. A D gene is named only where the DNA matches it firmly. Clone size is stated in some rows and not others, as once, few, many or a class when expanded.

J: TRBJ1-1
D: TRBD1
length: 11
V: TRBV6-6
size: -
DNA: TGTGCCAGTGACAGGGGGACTGAAGCTTTCTTT
CDR3: CASDRGTEAFF

J: TRBJ1-2
D: -
length: 13
V: TRBV10-3
size: -
DNA: TGTGCCATCAGCCCGGACTCCGACTATGGCTACACCTTC
CDR3: CAISPDSDYGYTF

J: TRBJ2-5
D: -
length: 12
V: TRBV29-1
size: -
DNA: TGCAGCCACAATTGGAGGGAAGAGACCCAGTACTTC
CDR3: CSHNWREETQYF

J: TRBJ2-1
D: -
length: 12
V: TRBV5-4
size: -
DNA: TGTGCCAGCAGCCGACAGCACAATGAGCAGTTCTTC
CDR3: CASSRQHNEQFF

J: TRBJ2-5
D: -
length: 16
V: TRBV7-2
size: once
DNA: TGTGCCAGCAGCTTAGCCGCCAGTCGGGTGGGAGAGACCCAGTACTTC
CDR3: CASSLAASRVGETQYF

J: TRBJ1-2
D: -
length: 13
V: TRBV6-6
size: -
DNA: TGTGCCAGCAGGGGGGGAGGGAACTATGGCTACACCTTC
CDR3: CASRGGGNYGYTF

J: TRBJ1-5
D: TRBD1
length: 14
V: TRBV7-8
size: -
DNA: TGTGCCAGCAGCCCGGGACAGGGGGGTCAGCCCCAGCATTTT
CDR3: CASSPGQGGQPQHF

J: TRBJ1-5
D: -
length: 15
V: TRBV11-2
size: few
DNA: TGTGCCAGCAGCCCCCAAGGGGGACACCTAGCGCCCCAGCATTTT
CDR3: CASSPQGGHLAPQHF

J: TRBJ1-4
D: -
length: 14
V: TRBV6-4
size: once
DNA: TGTGCCAGGGGCCAAGGGGAAAAGAATGAAAAACTGTTTTTT
CDR3: CARGQGEKNEKLFF

J: TRBJ1-1
D: -
length: 14
V: TRBV5-1
size: -
DNA: TGCGCCAGCAGCTTGACAGAGATGAACACTGAAGCTTTCTTT
CDR3: CASSLTEMNTEAFF

J: TRBJ2-1
D: TRBD1
length: 14
V: TRBV19
size: -
DNA: TGTGCCAGTAGTCCATGGACAGGGGGCAACGAGCAGTTCTTC
CDR3: CASSPWTGGNEQFF

J: TRBJ1-5
D: -
length: 15
V: TRBV5-1
size: -
DNA: TGCGCCAGCAGCCCGGGGGGTCTCGGCGCTCAGCCCCAGCATTTT
CDR3: CASSPGGLGAQPQHF

J: TRBJ2-1
D: TRBD2
length: 15
V: TRBV7-2
size: -
DNA: TGTGCCAGCAGTCGTGGGGGGGAAGCTTACAATGAGCAGTTCTTC
CDR3: CASSRGGEAYNEQFF

J: TRBJ2-3
D: -
length: 15
V: TRBV5-1
size: -
DNA: TGCGCCAGCAGCTCTCCAGGCAGGGGAGGGGATACGCAGTATTTT
CDR3: CASSSPGRGGDTQYF

J: TRBJ2-3
D: TRBD2
length: 13
V: TRBV10-1
size: -
DNA: TGCGCCAGCAGTGTCGGGGGGACAGATACGCAGTATTTT
CDR3: CASSVGGTDTQYF

J: TRBJ1-4
D: TRBD1
length: 17
V: TRBV14
size: -
DNA: TGTGCCAGCAGCCGAAACCGGGACAGGGGAGGACGTGAAAAACTGTTTTTT
CDR3: CASSRNRDRGGREKLFF

J: TRBJ2-7
D: TRBD2
length: 16
V: TRBV5-6
size: -
DNA: TGTGCCAGCAGCCCGGTCGGGACTAGCGCCTCTTACGAGCAGTACTTC
CDR3: CASSPVGTSASYEQYF

J: TRBJ2-5
D: -
length: 15
V: TRBV25-1
size: -
DNA: TGTGCCAGCAGTGAGGGGGGGCTTGCGCAAGAGACCCAGTACTTC
CDR3: CASSEGGLAQETQYF

J: TRBJ1-2
D: -
length: 15
V: TRBV6-1
size: -
DNA: TGTGCCAGCAGTGAGGCGTTGACTGCTAACTATGGCTACACCTTC
CDR3: CASSEALTANYGYTF

J: TRBJ2-2
D: TRBD2
length: 15
V: TRBV28
size: once
DNA: TGTGCCAGCAGTTTGGGAGGGCCTGGTACCGGGGAGCTGTTTTTT
CDR3: CASSLGGPGTGELFF

J: TRBJ1-2
D: -
length: 15
V: TRBV9
size: once
DNA: TGTGCCAGCAGCGTAGGTCAGGTTTCGGGGAATGGCTACACCTTC
CDR3: CASSVGQVSGNGYTF

J: TRBJ2-3
D: -
length: 14
V: TRBV7-3
size: -
DNA: TGTGCCAGCAGCCCAGACGGGAGCGTGGATACGCAGTATTTT
CDR3: CASSPDGSVDTQYF

J: TRBJ2-5
D: -
length: 13
V: TRBV6-4
size: -
DNA: TGTGCCAACCTGTTTAGGGGACAAGAGACCCAGTACTTC
CDR3: CANLFRGQETQYF

J: TRBJ1-2
D: -
length: 17
V: TRBV29-1
size: few
DNA: TGCAGCGTTGGCTCGGGTCACCCCATTCCTCCCTACTATGGCTACACCTTC
CDR3: CSVGSGHPIPPYYGYTF

J: TRBJ1-3
D: TRBD1
length: 14
V: TRBV5-1
size: few
DNA: TGCGCCAGCAGCCCCTCGACAGGGGCGGACACCATATATTTT
CDR3: CASSPSTGADTIYF

J: TRBJ2-1
D: -
length: 12
V: TRBV5-1
size: once
DNA: TGCGCCAGCAACCTACAGGACAATGAGCAGTTCTTC
CDR3: CASNLQDNEQFF

J: TRBJ1-5
D: -
length: 15
V: TRBV27
size: once
DNA: TGTGCCAGCAGCTTCGACACCCTTAGCAATCAGCCCCAGCATTTT
CDR3: CASSFDTLSNQPQHF

J: TRBJ2-7
D: TRBD1
length: 15
V: TRBV6-5
size: -
DNA: TGTGCCAGCAGCTCCGTGGGGACAGGCGACTACGAGCAGTACTTC
CDR3: CASSSVGTGDYEQYF

J: TRBJ2-2
D: -
length: 14
V: TRBV25-1
size: -
DNA: TGTGCCAGCACCCGGTGGGGCGAAGAGGGGGAGCTGTTTTTT
CDR3: CASTRWGEEGELFF

J: TRBJ1-1
D: -
length: 14
V: TRBV13
size: -
DNA: TGTGCCAGCAGCTTAGGCTCGGACAGAACCGAAGCTTTCTTT
CDR3: CASSLGSDRTEAFF

J: TRBJ1-3
D: TRBD1
length: 17
V: TRBV4-1
size: -
DNA: TGCGCCAGCAGCCCTATTCCCAGACAGGGCTTCCGAAACACCATATATTTT
CDR3: CASSPIPRQGFRNTIYF

J: TRBJ2-3
D: -
length: 15
V: TRBV5-1
size: -
DNA: TGCGCCAGCAGCCTTACTGGCCAGGAGGTAAATACGCAGTATTTT
CDR3: CASSLTGQEVNTQYF

J: TRBJ1-5
D: TRBD1
length: 15
V: TRBV27
size: -
DNA: TGTGCCACGACGGGGGCAGGGGGCATAAATCAGCCCCAGCATTTT
CDR3: CATTGAGGINQPQHF

J: TRBJ2-4
D: -
length: 15
V: TRBV18
size: -
DNA: TGTGCCAGCTCACCCGCTCGGGGTCCCAAAAACATTCAGTACTTC
CDR3: CASSPARGPKNIQYF

J: TRBJ2-1
D: TRBD2
length: 17
V: TRBV13
size: -
DNA: TGTGCCAGCAGCCCCCGTCGGCTAGCGGGAGGGCCAGATGAGCAGTTCTTC
CDR3: CASSPRRLAGGPDEQFF